Each of the 27 T cell receptor beta chains below was sequenced from the same sample in a study of vaccination and CD4 T cells after COVID-19. TCRdb ran MiXCR on the PCR reads and lists one entry per CDR3 protein. The sample records roughly 19,000 distinct CDR3 sequences, about 60% being singletons. The input for sequencing was CD4+ T cells from blood, taken after SARS-CoV-2 vaccination. Receptor source: a human donor who had recovered from COVID-19.

This clonotype has only one observation. The chain is built from TRBV27 and TRBJ2-5, with D perhaps TRBD1 (6 bases). The CDR3 loop spans 15 amino acids. Germline V gene sequence: CDR1 MNHEY, CDR2 SMNVEV (reference sequence). V lost 4 bases, J lost 1 base, and 13 bases lay in between. The CDR3 protein is CASSSNRASQETQYF. CDR3 in DNA: TGTGCCAGCAGTTCCAACAGGGCCTCCCAAGAGACCCAGTACTTC.

The chain combines TRBV6-5 with TRBJ2-7, with no clear D. Deletions cut 2 bases from V and 5 bases from J, with 10 bases between. The CDR3 totals 13 residues. Per the germline V gene, CDR1 is MNHEY and CDR2 is SVGAGI. CDR3 in DNA: TGTGCCAGCAGTTACGACCCATCCAACGAGCAGTACTTC. Translated, it gives CASSYDPSNEQYF.

The rearrangement links TRBV20-1 to TRBJ2-1, with 7 bases matching TRBD2. Germline V CDR1 and CDR2: DFQATT, SNEGSKA (reference sequence). The ends lost 6 bases at V and 2 bases at J; junction bases unmatched: 10. This CDR3 region has 15 residues. The DNA of the CDR3 is TGCAGTGCCGCACCTGGCGGGACTACCTACAATGAGCAGTTCTTC. Protein sequence: CSAAPGGTTYNEQFF.

This clonotype was seen more than once but under ten times. The genes are TRBV10-2 and TRBJ1-2, with 11 bases lining up with TRBD1. V was pared by 8 bases and J by 7 bases, with 12 bases of the junction left unmatched. This CDR3 has 15 amino acids. CDR1 WSHSY and CDR2 SAAADI come from the germline V gene. CDR3 protein: CASGVEDRGLGGYTF. The DNA of the CDR3 is TGCGCCAGCGGGGTGGAGGACAGGGGGCTTGGTGGCTACACCTTC.

This chain links TRBV7-9 with TRBJ2-5; 12 bases are a match to TRBD2. Per the germline V gene, CDR1 is SEHNR and CDR2 is FQNEAQ (reference sequence). The CDR3 spans 19 residues. After removal of 0 bases from V and 1 base from J, the junction contained 9 bases not matched to a gene. The CDR3, as DNA: TGTGCCAGCAGCTTAGCGCTAATAGGACTAGCGGGGACCCAAGAGACCCAGTACTTC. Translated: CASSLALIGLAGTQETQYF.

In this sample, this clonotype turned up a few times. The chain links TRBV23-1 to TRBJ2-2; TRBD2 is a possible D gene (5 bases). TRBV23-1 is an ORF for which the function is uncertain. Trimming pared 2 bases from V and 3 bases from J, leaving 13 bases between. This CDR3 region has 16 residues. This CDR3 reads CASSQGKRSDTGELFF. The DNA for the CDR3 is TGCGCCAGCAGTCAAGGGAAGCGGAGTGACACCGGGGAGCTGTTTTTT.

Only a few counts were recorded for this clonotype. The chain is built from TRBV6-5 and TRBJ2-3; TRBD2 matches 7 bases. CDR1 and CDR2 from the germline V gene are MNHEY and SVGAGI. The trim removed 4 bases at V and 2 bases at J, leaving 6 bases unmatched. This CDR3 is 15 amino acids long. This chain's CDR3 is CASSSYAGATDTQYF. The DNA for the CDR3 is TGTGCCAGCAGTTCCTATGCGGGAGCCACAGATACGCAGTATTTT.

This clonotype was detected once. The chain is built from TRBV4-1 and TRBJ1-5; weak D call: TRBD1 (6 bases). Germline V gives CDR1 MGHRA, CDR2 YSYEKL. This CDR3 comprises 17 residues. The V end was cut by 1 base, the J end by 0 bases, with 13 bases between. Here the CDR3 DNA reads TGCGCCAGCAGCCAAGTAGCTCAGGGGCTTAGCAATCAGCCCCAGCATTTT. Its protein product is CASSQVAQGLSNQPQHF.

The genes are TRBV18 and TRBJ2-2, with 9 bases that match TRBD2. The V gene's germline CDR1 is KGHSH and CDR2 LQKENI. J gave up 3 bases and V 3 bases, and 8 bases lay outside the gene matches. The CDR3 contains 17 residues. CDR3 DNA: TGTGCCAGCTCACCGACTGTAGGCGGGAGGGACACCGGGGAGCTGTTTTTT. Translation: CASSPTVGGRDTGELFF.

The rearrangement uses TRBV20-1 and TRBJ2-7, with 7 bases lining up with TRBD2. CDR1 and CDR2 (germline): DFQATT, SNEGSKA (reference sequence). The ends lost 2 bases at V and 6 bases at J; junction bases unmatched: 7. CDR3 length: 13 residues. DNA of the CDR3: TGCAGTGCTAGAACGACTAGCCACCCCGAGCAGTACTTC. Its translation: CSARTTSHPEQYF.

The chain joins TRBV28 to TRBJ2-7, with D perhaps TRBD1 or TRBD2 (5 bases each). Germline values: CDR1 MDHEN, CDR2 SYDVKM. The CDR3 has 15 amino acids. Trimming removed 7 bases from V and 3 bases from J, with 19 bases in between. The CDR3 DNA reads as TGTGCCAGCAATGACCCGGGACCCAGATTCTACGAGCAGTACTTC. Translation gives CASNDPGPRFYEQYF.

This clonotype is a singleton in its sample. The chain is built from TRBV7-2 and TRBJ1-1; unclear D gene. Germline assignment: CDR1 SGHTA and CDR2 FQGNSA. Trimming cost V 2 bases and J 2 bases, with 9 bases left between them. The CDR3 has 14 residues. The CDR3: CASSLQGYNTEAFF. In DNA form, the CDR3 reads TGTGCCAGCAGCTTACAAGGTTATAACACTGAAGCTTTCTTT.

The chain has TRBV12-3 or TRBV12-4 and TRBJ2-7; unclear D gene. V shed 2 bases and J shed 1 base, with 6 bases lying between them. CDR3 length equals 13 residues. The CDR3 spells CASSLLRSYEQYF. CDR3 coding DNA: TGTGCCAGCAGTTTATTGAGATCCTACGAGCAGTACTTC.

This clonotype was seen a few times. The chain has TRBV15 and TRBJ2-5, with D possibly matching TRBD2 (6 bases). Trimming took off 8 bases at V and 5 bases at J, with 18 bases between the two ends. CDR3 length equals 14 residues. In germline, CDR1 is LNHNV, CDR2 YYDKDF (reference sequence). CDR3 bases: TGTGCCACCGAGATTGGGGGGAGTGGGGAGACCCAGTACTTC. Amino acids: CATEIGGSGETQYF.

This clonotype was counted between two and nine times. The genes are TRBV5-4 and TRBJ2-5; TRBD1 or TRBD2 may be the D gene (5 bases each). The CDR3 runs 14 residues. The germline V gene has CDR1 SGHNT and CDR2 YYREEE (reference sequence). Trimming took 0 bases from V and 7 from J, leaving 13 bases between them. In DNA form, the CDR3 reads TGTGCCAGCAGCTTGGCCGAGAAGAGGGGGACCCAGTACTTC. Its translation is CASSLAEKRGTQYF.

The chain carries TRBV3-1 and TRBJ2-2; D assignment may be TRBD1 or TRBD2 (5 bases each). In germline, CDR1 is LGHDT, CDR2 YNNKEL (reference sequence). The CDR3 covers 16 residues. Trimming took 0 bases from V and 8 from J, leaving 16 bases between them. This CDR3 reads CASSQDRERGLGELFF. As DNA, the CDR3 is TGTGCCAGCAGCCAAGACAGGGAGAGAGGGTTGGGGGAGCTGTTTTTT.

The J gene is TRBJ1-5, the V gene TRBV7-8, with TRBD1 matching over 7 bases. Trimming at V came to 1 base and at J to 5 bases, leaving 2 bases not matched to a gene. Per the germline V gene, CDR1 is SGHVS and CDR2 is FQNEAQ. The length of the CDR3 is 14 residues. The CDR3 loop is CASSLGRGDQPQHF. The CDR3 nucleotides read TGTGCCAGCAGCTTAGGCAGGGGGGATCAGCCCCAGCATTTT.

J is TRBJ2-1 and V is TRBV10-3; TRBD2 aligns across 9 bases. The V gene's germline CDR1 is ENHRY and CDR2 SYGVKD. V lost 5 bases to trimming and J lost 0 bases; unmatched junction nucleotides: 2. The CDR3 is made up of 15 amino acids. DNA of the CDR3: TGTGCCATCAGTATGCGGGAGGGCTCCTACAATGAGCAGTTCTTC. Translation gives CAISMREGSYNEQFF.

The J gene is TRBJ2-3, the V gene TRBV6-5; TRBD2 agrees at 7 bases. The germline V gene has CDR1 MNHEY and CDR2 SVGAGI. The CDR3 length is 18 residues. V lost 0 bases and J lost 4; bases outside the gene matches: 13. CDR3 protein: CASSYSLIAGHYPDTQYF. Here the CDR3 DNA reads TGTGCCAGCAGTTACTCCCTCATAGCGGGCCACTACCCAGATACGCAGTATTTT.

The chain couples TRBV30 to TRBJ2-7, with 13 bases identical to TRBD2. CDR1 and CDR2 (germline): GTSNPN, SVGIG (reference sequence). The V gene end was trimmed by 0 bases and the J gene end by 4 bases; junction bases not matched to a gene: 12. This CDR3 comprises 18 residues. CDR3 sequence (DNA): TGTGCCTGGAGTGTACAACTAGCGGGGGGGCGACATTCTTACGAGCAGTACTTC. Translating it yields CAWSVQLAGGRHSYEQYF. Together with reference TRBV30 and TRBJ2-7, the CDR3 gives the full variable domain: SQTIHQWPATLVQPVGSPLSLECTVEGTSNPNLYWYRQAAGRGLQLLFYSVGIGQISSEVPQNLSASRPQDRQFILSSKKLLLSDSGFYLCAWSVQLAGGRHSYEQYFGPGTRLTVT.

J is TRBJ1-5 and V is TRBV2; tentatively, D is TRBD1 (6 bases). Germline V gene lookup returns CDR1 SNHLY and CDR2 FYNNEI. The CDR3 loop spans 13 amino acids. Trimming cost V 6 bases and J 3 bases, with 9 bases left between them. The CDR3 DNA follows: TGTGCCAGCAGGCGGACAGACAATCAGCCCCAGCATTTT. Amino acid sequence: CASRRTDNQPQHF.

V usage is TRBV7-2 and J usage is TRBJ2-7; no clear D gene. The CDR3 runs to 14 residues. Trimming removed 1 base at V and 0 bases at J, with 7 bases between. Germline values: CDR1 SGHTA, CDR2 FQGNSA. Written as DNA, the CDR3 is TGTGCCAGCAGCTTAGTGAGGAGCTCCTACGAGCAGTACTTC. Translated, it gives CASSLVRSSYEQYF.

This clonotype was observed a handful of times. This chain uses TRBV12-3 or TRBV12-4 with TRBJ1-1, with 8 nucleotides matching TRBD1. The V and J ends lost 7 bases and 1 base, in that order; junction bases with no gene match: 5. CDR3 length: 14 residues. CDR3: CASTWTGQNTEAFF. CDR3 coding DNA: TGTGCCAGCACCTGGACAGGGCAGAACACTGAAGCTTTCTTT.

The rearrangement links TRBV4-2 to TRBJ2-3, with TRBD1 identical over 10 bases. The germline V gene has CDR1 LGHNA and CDR2 YNFKEQ. V gave up 3 bases and J gave up 5 bases; unmatched junction bases: 17. The CDR3 totals 19 residues. CDR3 sequence reads: CASSQEARGGTGARDTQYF. CDR3 bases: TGTGCCAGCAGCCAGGAGGCTCGAGGCGGGACAGGGGCTCGAGATACGCAGTATTTT.

This chain links TRBV28 with TRBJ1-6; D remains ambiguous. Trimming removed 4 bases at V and 7 bases at J, with 11 bases between. Germline V gene sequence: CDR1 MDHEN, CDR2 SYDVKM. The CDR3 sequence is 14 residues long. Here the CDR3 reads CASSYGLSNSPLHF. The DNA for the CDR3 is TGTGCCAGCAGTTACGGGCTTTCAAATTCACCCCTCCACTTT.

The genes are TRBV7-9 and TRBJ2-3, with D hard to call. This CDR3 region has 13 residues. Trimming shortened V by 1 base and J by 2 bases, and 4 bases separated the two germline ends. The germline V gene has CDR1 SEHNR and CDR2 FQNEAQ (reference sequence). The CDR3 region is CASSLGPTDTQYF. Written as DNA, the CDR3 is TGTGCCAGCAGCTTAGGACCCACAGATACGCAGTATTTT.

This sequence joins TRBV12-3 or TRBV12-4 and TRBJ1-1; 7 bases line up with TRBD1. Trimming removed 3 bases from V and 1 base from J; junction bases left unmatched: 8. CDR3 size: 16 residues. The CDR3 spells CASSLGARDRNTEAFF. The CDR3 nucleotides are TGTGCCAGCAGTTTGGGGGCCCGGGACAGGAACACTGAAGCTTTCTTT.